These 14 T cell receptor beta chains originate from one sample sequenced in a study of OX40 agonist ivuxolimab in advanced cancers. Using immunoSEQ multiplex PCR, the repertoire was profiled, and TCRdb retains in-frame clones only, with some absent. The sample records 20,000 to 30,000 clones, around 82% being singletons. The input for sequencing was CD4+ or CD8+ T cells sorted from blood, taken in a trial of the OX40 agonist ivuxolimab. Every receptor here comes from an adult with an advanced solid tumor such as melanoma, head and neck, liver or kidney cancer.

The chain has TRBV29-1 and TRBJ2-7; the D gene is possibly TRBD2 (5 bases). CDR3 length: 11 amino acids. The ends were cut back, 2 bases at V and 4 bases at J, with 6 bases in the middle. The V gene's germline CDR1 is SQVTM and CDR2 ANQGSEA. In DNA form, the CDR3 reads TGCAGCGTTGAAAGAGGGTACGAGCAGTACTTC. This sequence encodes CSVERGYEQYF.

The CDR3 sequence is CATNPGSDEQYF. CDR3 coding DNA: TGTGCCACCAACCCCGGATCGGACGAGCAGTACTTC. V usage is TRBV15 and J usage is TRBJ2-7, with no clear D. The CDR3 consists of 12 residues. Germline-derived CDR1 and CDR2 are LNHNV and YYDKDF (reference sequence). The germline V and J ends were trimmed by 7 bases and 5 bases, with 12 bases remaining between them.

This clone was counted a single time. The rearrangement uses TRBV19 and TRBJ2-6, with 10 bases lining up with TRBD1. V dropped 5 bases and J dropped 2; count of bases not matched to a gene: 9. The CDR3 covers 18 residues. Germline V lookup: CDR1 LNHDA, CDR2 SQIVND (reference sequence). The CDR3 region is CASSLTGTGVPGANVLTF. The CDR3 bases are TGTGCCAGTAGTCTCACCGGGACAGGGGTACCTGGGGCCAACGTCCTGACTTTC.

The chain couples TRBV4-1 to TRBJ2-7; D may be TRBD1 (6 bases). V lost 1 base, J lost 2 bases, and 15 bases lay in between. Germline V gives CDR1 MGHRA, CDR2 YSYEKL. The CDR3 length is 16 residues. As DNA, the CDR3 is TGCGCCAGCAGCCAAGGGTTAAAGGGGGTTGCCTACGAGCAGTACTTC. Translating gives CASSQGLKGVAYEQYF.

The CDR3 region has the DNA TGTGCCAGTAGTACCTGGACCGGCTACGAGCAGTACTTC. Amino acid sequence: CASSTWTGYEQYF. The chain couples TRBV19 to TRBJ2-7; no firm D call. V lost 4 bases to trimming and J lost 3 bases, with 10 bases between them. Germline V lookup: CDR1 LNHDA, CDR2 SQIVND (reference sequence). CDR3 size: 13 residues. The entire variable domain, with the rest obtained from reference TRBV19 and TRBJ2-7, is as follows: DGGITQSPKYLFRKEGQNVTLSCEQNLNHDAMYWYRQDPGQGLRLIYYSQIVNDFQKGDIAEGYSVSREKKESFPLTVTSAQKNPTAFYLCASSTWTGYEQYFGPGTRLTVT.

The chain employs TRBV5-1 and TRBJ2-3, with TRBD2 identical over 11 bases. The V segment lost 4 bases and the J segment 2 bases; nucleotides outside the gene matches: 6. Germline V CDR1 and CDR2: SGHRS, YFSETQ. The CDR3 contains 16 residues. CDR3 in DNA: TGCGCCAGCAGCGAACTAGCGGGGGCTAACACAGATACGCAGTATTTT. Protein: CASSELAGANTDTQYF.

The rearrangement uses TRBV5-5 and TRBJ2-7, with 7 nucleotides matching TRBD1. V trimming: 0 bases; J trimming: 0 bases; junction bases outside the gene matches: 3. Germline V gene sequence: CDR1 SGHKS, CDR2 YYEKEE (reference sequence). The CDR3 spans 15 residues. The CDR3 coding sequence is TGTGCCAGCAGCTTGGTCCGGGACAGCTCCTACGAGCAGTACTTC. This codes for CASSLVRDSSYEQYF. Variable domain in full (rest from reference TRBV5-5 and TRBJ2-7): DAGVTQSPTHLIKTRGQQVTLRCSPISGHKSVSWYQQVLGQGPQFIFQYYEKEERGRGNFPDRFSARQFPNYSSELNVNALLLGDSALYLCASSLVRDSSYEQYFGPGTRLTVT.

CDR3 sequence reads: CASSQDHFSSYEQYF. In nucleotides, the CDR3 is TGCGCCAGCAGCCAAGACCATTTTAGCTCCTACGAGCAGTACTTC. The gene calls are TRBV4-1 and TRBJ2-7; D is unclear. This CDR3 has 15 residues. The V and J ends lost 0 bases and 0 bases respectively, with 9 bases between them. CDR1 MGHRA and CDR2 YSYEKL come from the germline V gene.

The rearrangement links TRBV7-9 to TRBJ1-2; 7 bases line up with TRBD1. After removal of 0 bases from V and 3 bases from J, the junction contained 4 bases not matched to a gene. The CDR3 loop spans 15 amino acids. Germline CDR1 is SEHNR and CDR2 is FQNEAQ (reference sequence). Here the CDR3 reads CASSLAFGTDYGYTF. Here the CDR3 DNA reads TGTGCCAGCAGCTTAGCGTTCGGGACAGACTATGGCTACACCTTC. Complete variable domain (other parts from reference TRBV7-9 and TRBJ1-2): DTGVSQNPRHKITKRGQNVTFRCDPISEHNRLYWYRQTLGQGPEFLTYFQNEAQLEKSRLLSDRFSAERPKGSFSTLEIQRTEQGDSAMYLCASSLAFGTDYGYTFGSGTRLTVV.

The chain carries TRBV12-5 and TRBJ1-1; no firm D call. V gave up 1 base and J gave up 4 bases, with 4 bases separating them. The germline gives CDR1 LGHNT, CDR2 FRNRAP. This CDR3 is built from 12 residues. Written as DNA, the CDR3 is TGTGCTAGTGGTTTGGCCGGCACTGAAGCTTTCTTT. It codes for CASGLAGTEAFF.

This clone occurred once. The chain links TRBV13 to TRBJ1-1, with TRBD1 as a possible D gene (6 bases). Germline CDR1 and CDR2: PRHDT and FYEKMQ (reference sequence). This CDR3 is built from 14 residues. V lost 3 bases to trimming and J lost 1 base, with 9 bases between them. The CDR3 sequence: CASSFLQGNTEAFF. In nucleotides, the CDR3 is TGTGCCAGCAGCTTTTTACAGGGGAACACTGAAGCTTTCTTT.

This chain links TRBV19 with TRBJ1-2; D is undetermined. The CDR3 loop spans 12 amino acids. V was trimmed by 3 bases and J by 3 bases, leaving 5 bases between them. Germline V gives CDR1 LNHDA, CDR2 SQIVND (reference sequence). CDR3 in amino acids: CASSIPYYGYTF. The CDR3, as DNA: TGTGCCAGTAGTATTCCCTACTATGGCTACACCTTC.

The genes are TRBV7-6 and TRBJ2-7; D might be TRBD1 or TRBD2, each matching 5 bases. Germline CDR1 and CDR2: SGHVS and FNYEAQ. V dropped 5 bases and J dropped 0 bases, with 11 bases sitting between them. The CDR3 is made up of 14 amino acids. CDR3 loop: CASSVGESSYEQYF. The CDR3 DNA reads TGTGCCAGCAGCGTAGGGGAGAGCTCCTACGAGCAGTACTTC.

This clone was found once. The chain employs TRBV7-6 and TRBJ2-5; 14 positions match TRBD2. This CDR3 contains 17 residues. V was clipped by 4 bases and J by 3 bases; unmatched bases: 7. Per germline, CDR1 SGHVS and CDR2 FNYEAQ. In DNA form, the CDR3 reads TGTGCCAGCAGCTACTGGACTAGCGGGGGGCCGAAAGAGACCCAGTACTTC. It specifies CASSYWTSGGPKETQYF. The full variable domain, rest sourced from reference TRBV7-6 and TRBJ2-5, is GAGVSQSPRYKVTKRGQDVALRCDPISGHVSLYWYRQALGQGPEFLTYFNYEAQQDKSGLPNDRFSAERPEGSISTLTIQRTEQRDSAMYRCASSYWTSGGPKETQYFGPGTRLLVL.